This section outlines one T cell receptor beta chain sequence together with its context. CDR3 size: 13 residues. Germline CDR1 and CDR2: SGHDN and FVKESK. Trimming cost V 1 base and J 12 bases; bases outside gene matches: 4. These data come from a study of sequential checkpoint blockade in melanoma. Indicated treatment: randomized to nivolumab then ipilimumab (arm A) or the reverse (arm B). From thawed PBMCs, live CD3+CD8+ cells negative for CD19 and CD56 were sorted. Sequencing used immunoSEQ multiplex PCR; TCRdb keeps in-frame clones, though not all of them. The sample yields 32,000 or so clones, 82% seen once.

The chain is built from TRBV14 and TRBJ2-1; 9 nucleotides match TRBD1. The clonotype comes from a human donor with melanoma. The input for sequencing was CD8+ T cells sorted from blood (inferred from file names), taken from a patient given nivolumab and ipilimumab in sequence. DNA of the CDR3: TGTGCCAGCAGCCAAGTACCGGGACAGGGGCAGTTCTTC. It encodes CASSQVPGQGQFF.